Reported below is one T cell receptor (beta chain). This entry belongs to a study of cytotoxic CD8 clonotypes in ibrutinib-treated CLL. Profiling relied on immunoSEQ multiplex PCR, and the TCRdb table lists in-frame clones only, not all of them. The data hold approximately 280,000 clones, with 70% to 80% observed a single time. Germline-derived CDR1 and CDR2 are SGHKS and YYEKEE (reference sequence). V lost 1 base and J 8 bases, leaving 13 bases between the germline ends. The CDR3 has 14 amino acids. This TCR came from a human donor with chronic lymphocytic leukemia. The input for sequencing was PBMCs, taken at disease progression, from a patient treated with ibrutinib. The chain has TRBV5-5 and TRBJ2-1, with D unclear. CDR3 region: CASSLPSVGYEQFF. The CDR3 DNA reads TGTGCCAGCAGCTTGCCCTCCGTCGGTTATGAGCAGTTCTTC.